The next 5 T cell receptor beta chains were all read from a single sample in a study of T cells in localized non-small cell lung cancer. Sequencing used immunoSEQ multiplex PCR; TCRdb keeps in-frame clones, though not all of them. The sample gives fewer than 45,000 clones, 70% to 90% of which show up once; 5.5% to 7% is in the top ten. This specimen consisted of peripheral blood, obtained before any cancer treatment. The receptors derive from a man between 40 and 70 years old with stage I lung adenocarcinoma.

This chain links TRBV9 with TRBJ1-4, with D unclear. The CDR3 is 18 amino acids. V gave up 2 bases and J gave up 5 bases, with 22 bases separating them. CDR1 and CDR2 (germline): SGDLS, YYNGEE. CDR3: CASSVGPSGRRRNEKLFF. CDR3 DNA sequence: TGTGCCAGCAGCGTCGGCCCCTCTGGACGGAGGAGGAATGAAAAACTGTTTTTT.

V and J are TRBV7-9 and TRBJ2-3, with D hard to call. V gave up 4 bases and J gave up 2 bases, with 1 base separating them. This CDR3 contains 11 residues. Per germline, CDR1 SEHNR and CDR2 FQNEAQ (reference sequence). Here the CDR3 reads CASSSTDTQYF. As DNA, the CDR3 is TGTGCCAGCAGCTCCACAGATACGCAGTATTTT.

The chain couples TRBV29-1 to TRBJ2-3, with TRBD2 identical over 16 bases. The CDR3 loop spans 15 amino acids. J was trimmed by 6 bases and V by 7 bases; bases with no gene match: 7. The V gene's germline CDR1 is SQVTM and CDR2 ANQGSEA. Here the CDR3 reads CSAGTSGRAGDTQYF. CDR3 DNA sequence: TGCAGCGCCGGGACTAGCGGGAGGGCCGGGGATACGCAGTATTTT.

V usage is TRBV5-4 and J usage is TRBJ2-1; 10 positions agree with TRBD2. V dropped 2 bases and J dropped 4; count of bases not matched to a gene: 3. Germline V gene lookup returns CDR1 SGHNT and CDR2 YYREEE (reference sequence). The CDR3 is 15 amino acids. CDR3 nucleotide sequence: TGTGCCAGCAGCTTCCCGGGACTAGCGTACAATGAGCAGTTCTTC. This translates into CASSFPGLAYNEQFF.

This clone has a single count. The V and J genes are TRBV5-1 and TRBJ2-1; no definite D call. The CDR3 has 14 amino acids. Looked up from germline, CDR1 is SGHRS and CDR2 is YFSETQ. The ends were cut back, 0 bases at V and 0 bases at J, with 4 bases in the middle. The CDR3 loop reads CASSLESSYNEQFF. CDR3 DNA: TGCGCCAGCAGCTTGGAAAGCTCCTACAATGAGCAGTTCTTC. Drawing the rest from reference TRBV5-1 and TRBJ2-1, the complete variable domain is KAGVTQTPRYLIKTRGQQVTLSCSPISGHRSVSWYQQTPGQGLQFLFEYFSETQRNKGNFPGRFSGRQFSNSRSEMNVSTLELGDSALYLCASSLESSYNEQFFGPGTRLTVL.